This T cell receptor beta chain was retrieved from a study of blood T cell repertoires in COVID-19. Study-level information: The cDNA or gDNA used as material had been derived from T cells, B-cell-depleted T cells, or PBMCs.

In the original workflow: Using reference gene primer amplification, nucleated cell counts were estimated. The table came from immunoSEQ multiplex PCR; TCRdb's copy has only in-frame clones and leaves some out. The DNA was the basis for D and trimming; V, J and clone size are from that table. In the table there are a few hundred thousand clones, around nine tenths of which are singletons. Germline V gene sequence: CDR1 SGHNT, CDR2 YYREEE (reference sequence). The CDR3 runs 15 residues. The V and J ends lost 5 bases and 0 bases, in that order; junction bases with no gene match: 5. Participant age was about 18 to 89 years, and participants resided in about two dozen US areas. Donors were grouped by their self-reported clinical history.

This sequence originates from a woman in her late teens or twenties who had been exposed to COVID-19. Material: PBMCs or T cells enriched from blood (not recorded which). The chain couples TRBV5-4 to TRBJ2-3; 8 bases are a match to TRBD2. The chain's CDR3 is CASRFTSGSTDTQYF. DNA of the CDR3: TGTGCCAGCAGATTTACTAGCGGAAGCACAGATACGCAGTATTTT.